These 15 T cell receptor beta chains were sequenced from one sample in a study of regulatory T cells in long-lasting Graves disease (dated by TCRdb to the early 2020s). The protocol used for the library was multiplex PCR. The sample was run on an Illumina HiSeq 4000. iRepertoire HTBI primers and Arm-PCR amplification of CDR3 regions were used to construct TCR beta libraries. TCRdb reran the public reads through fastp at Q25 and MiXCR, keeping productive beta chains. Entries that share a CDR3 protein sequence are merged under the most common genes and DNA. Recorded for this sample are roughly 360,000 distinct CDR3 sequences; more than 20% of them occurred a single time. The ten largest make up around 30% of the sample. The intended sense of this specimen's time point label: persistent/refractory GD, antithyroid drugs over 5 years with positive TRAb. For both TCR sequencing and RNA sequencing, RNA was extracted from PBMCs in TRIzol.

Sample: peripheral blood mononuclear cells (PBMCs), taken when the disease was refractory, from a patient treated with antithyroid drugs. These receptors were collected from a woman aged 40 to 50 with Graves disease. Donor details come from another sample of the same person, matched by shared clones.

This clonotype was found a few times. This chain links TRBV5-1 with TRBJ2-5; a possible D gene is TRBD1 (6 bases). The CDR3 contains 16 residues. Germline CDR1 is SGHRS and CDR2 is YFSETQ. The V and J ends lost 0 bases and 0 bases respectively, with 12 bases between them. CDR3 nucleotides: TGCGCCAGCAGCTTGGCGGGGAACAGGGACCAAGAGACCCAGTACTTC. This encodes CASSLAGNRDQETQYF. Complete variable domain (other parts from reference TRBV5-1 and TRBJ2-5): KAGVTQTPRYLIKTRGQQVTLSCSPISGHRSVSWYQQTPGQGLQFLFEYFSETQRNKGNFPGRFSGRQFSNSRSEMNVSTLELGDSALYLCASSLAGNRDQETQYFGPGTRLLVL.

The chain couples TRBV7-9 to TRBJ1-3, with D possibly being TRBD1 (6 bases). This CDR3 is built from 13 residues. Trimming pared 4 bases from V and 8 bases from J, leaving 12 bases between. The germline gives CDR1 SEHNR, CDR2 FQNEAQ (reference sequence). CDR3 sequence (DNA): TGTGCCAGCAGCTCTCCGGGGGGCTACACCATATATTTT. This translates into CASSSPGGYTIYF. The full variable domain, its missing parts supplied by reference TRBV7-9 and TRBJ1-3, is DTGVSQNPRHKITKRGQNVTFRCDPISEHNRLYWYRQTLGQGPEFLTYFQNEAQLEKSRLLSDRFSAERPKGSFSTLEIQRTEQGDSAMYLCASSSPGGYTIYFGEGSWLTVV.

The CDR3, as DNA: TGTGCCAGCAGCTTACGGACAGGATTGGGGGAGCAGTACTTC. Protein product: CASSLRTGLGEQYF. The V call is TRBV7-6, the J call TRBJ2-7, with TRBD1 matching 7 bases. Losses at the gene ends were 2 bases for V and 7 bases for J; bases not matched to a gene: 8. The CDR3 length is 14 residues. CDR1 is SGHVS and CDR2 is FNYEAQ in the germline V gene.

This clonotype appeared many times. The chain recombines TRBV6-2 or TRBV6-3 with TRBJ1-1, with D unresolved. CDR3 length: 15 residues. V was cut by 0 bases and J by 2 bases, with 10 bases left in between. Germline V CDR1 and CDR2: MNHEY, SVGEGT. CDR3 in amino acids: CASSYSRAGNTEAFF. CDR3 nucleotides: TGTGCCAGCAGTTACTCAAGGGCAGGTAACACTGAAGCTTTCTTT.

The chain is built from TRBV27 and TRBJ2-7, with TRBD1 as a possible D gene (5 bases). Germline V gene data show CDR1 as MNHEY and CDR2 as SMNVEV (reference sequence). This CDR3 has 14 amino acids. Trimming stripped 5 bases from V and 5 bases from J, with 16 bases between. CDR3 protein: CASSVTVERNEQYF. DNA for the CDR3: TGTGCCAGCAGTGTGACAGTCGAGAGGAACGAGCAGTACTTC.

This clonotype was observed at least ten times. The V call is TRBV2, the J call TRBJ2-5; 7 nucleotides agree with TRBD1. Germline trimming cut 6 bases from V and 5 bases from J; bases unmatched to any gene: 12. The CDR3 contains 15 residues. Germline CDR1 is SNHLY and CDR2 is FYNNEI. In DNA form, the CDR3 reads TGTGCCAGCAGCCCTAAGGGGGCGGAAGGGGAGACCCAGTACTTC. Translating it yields CASSPKGAEGETQYF.

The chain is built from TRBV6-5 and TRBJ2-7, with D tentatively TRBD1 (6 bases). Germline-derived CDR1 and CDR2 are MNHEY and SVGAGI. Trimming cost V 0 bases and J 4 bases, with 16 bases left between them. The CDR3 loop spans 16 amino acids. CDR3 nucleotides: TGTGCCAGCAGTTACTCCTCCGTTGGACAGTCATACGAGCAGTACTTC. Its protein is CASSYSSVGQSYEQYF.

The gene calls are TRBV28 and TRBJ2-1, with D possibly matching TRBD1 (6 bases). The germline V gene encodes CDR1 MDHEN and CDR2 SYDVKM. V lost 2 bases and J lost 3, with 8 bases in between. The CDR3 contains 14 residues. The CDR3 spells CASSLPTGYNEQFF. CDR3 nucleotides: TGTGCCAGCAGTTTACCGACAGGCTACAATGAGCAGTTCTTC.

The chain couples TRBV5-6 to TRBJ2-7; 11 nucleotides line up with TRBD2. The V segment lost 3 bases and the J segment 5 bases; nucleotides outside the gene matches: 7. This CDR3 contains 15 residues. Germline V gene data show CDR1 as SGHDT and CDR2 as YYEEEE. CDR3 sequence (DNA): TGTGCCAGCAGCTCCGGACTAGCGGGTAGAGACGAGCAGTACTTC. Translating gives CASSSGLAGRDEQYF.

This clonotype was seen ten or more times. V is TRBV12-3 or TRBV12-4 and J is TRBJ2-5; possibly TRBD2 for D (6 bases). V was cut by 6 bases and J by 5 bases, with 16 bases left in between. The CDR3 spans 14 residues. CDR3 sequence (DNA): TGTGCCAGCAGCTTTGGGAGGATAGGGGAGACCCAGTACTTC. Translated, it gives CASSFGRIGETQYF.

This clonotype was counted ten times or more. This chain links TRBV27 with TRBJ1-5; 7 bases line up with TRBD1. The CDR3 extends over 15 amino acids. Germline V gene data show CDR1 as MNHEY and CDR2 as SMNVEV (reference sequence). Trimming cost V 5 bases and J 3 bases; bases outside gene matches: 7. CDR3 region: CASSKTGANNQPQHF. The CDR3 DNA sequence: TGTGCCAGCAGTAAAACAGGGGCGAACAATCAGCCCCAGCATTTT.

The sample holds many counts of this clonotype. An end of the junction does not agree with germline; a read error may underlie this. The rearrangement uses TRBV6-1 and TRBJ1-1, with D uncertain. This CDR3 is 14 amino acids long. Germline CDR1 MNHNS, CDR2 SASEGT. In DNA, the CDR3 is TGTGCCAGCAACTTAAGGATGGGAGCTGGGGAAGCCTTCTTT. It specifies CASNLRMGAGEAFF.

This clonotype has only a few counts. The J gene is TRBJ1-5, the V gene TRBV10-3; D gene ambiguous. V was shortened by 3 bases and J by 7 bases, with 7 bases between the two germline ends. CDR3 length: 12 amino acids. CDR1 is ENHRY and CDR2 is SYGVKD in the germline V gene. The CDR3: CAISDGEQPQHF. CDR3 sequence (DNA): TGTGCCATCAGTGACGGTGAGCAGCCCCAGCATTTT.

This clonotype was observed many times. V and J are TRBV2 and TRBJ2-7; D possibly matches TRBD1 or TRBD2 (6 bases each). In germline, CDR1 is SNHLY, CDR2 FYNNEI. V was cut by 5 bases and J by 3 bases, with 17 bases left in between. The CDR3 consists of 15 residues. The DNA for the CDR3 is TGTGCCAGCAGTAGGGGGGACTGGGATAGCTACGAGCAGTACTTC. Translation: CASSRGDWDSYEQYF.

The CDR3 reads CASSIVAGVDEKLFF. The CDR3 DNA reads TGTGCCAGTAGTATAGTGGCGGGCGTTGATGAAAAACTGTTTTTT. This chain joins TRBV19 and TRBJ1-4; D unclear. The germline CDR1 and CDR2 sequences are LNHDA and SQIVND (reference sequence). With 1 base removed from V and 6 bases from J, the gap between germline ends came to 12 bases. CDR3 length: 15 residues.